The 21 T cell receptor beta chains below were found in one sample sequenced in a study of blood T cell repertoires in COVID-19. Sequencing used immunoSEQ multiplex PCR; TCRdb keeps in-frame clones, though not all of them. The table lists under 450,000 clones, roughly nine tenths of them singletons. Input material: PBMCs or T cells enriched from blood (not recorded which). Source of these receptors: a woman aged 25 to 45 who had recovered from COVID-19.

CDR3 in DNA: TGTGCCAGCAGTTTAATGGGTAGCGGGGGACATGAGCAGTTCTTC. It encodes CASSLMGSGGHEQFF. V gene TRBV27 combines with J gene TRBJ2-1; 9 bases map to TRBD2. With 2 bases clipped from V and 8 bases from J, the junction kept 7 bases outside the gene matches. The germline V gene has CDR1 MNHEY and CDR2 SMNVEV (reference sequence). The CDR3 is made up of 15 amino acids.

The chain joins TRBV19 to TRBJ2-7; weak D call: TRBD2 (6 bases). The CDR3 spans 13 residues. Germline V CDR1 and CDR2: LNHDA, SQIVND (reference sequence). The germline V and J ends were trimmed by 4 bases and 2 bases, with 9 bases remaining between them. Here the CDR3 DNA reads TGTGCCAGTAGTACCGGGGGAACCTACGAGCAGTACTTC. This translates into CASSTGGTYEQYF. Full variable domain (rest looked up from reference TRBV19 and TRBJ2-7): DGGITQSPKYLFRKEGQNVTLSCEQNLNHDAMYWYRQDPGQGLRLIYYSQIVNDFQKGDIAEGYSVSREKKESFPLTVTSAQKNPTAFYLCASSTGGTYEQYFGPGTRLTVT.

The J gene is TRBJ2-5, the V gene TRBV7-9; 8 positions match TRBD2. In germline, CDR1 is SEHNR, CDR2 FQNEAQ (reference sequence). V lost 5 bases, J lost 5 bases, and 16 bases stayed unmatched. The CDR3 is made up of 17 amino acids. CDR3 in amino acids: CASSPPKGGGISETQYF. The DNA for the CDR3 is TGTGCCAGCAGCCCCCCGAAGGGCGGGGGGATTTCGGAGACCCAGTACTTC.

V is TRBV6-1 and J is TRBJ2-3, with 9 bases identical to TRBD2. J gave up 5 bases and V 1 base, and 7 bases lay outside the gene matches. CDR1 is MNHNS and CDR2 is SASEGT in the germline V gene. This CDR3 contains 16 residues. This CDR3 reads CASSEVEAGGKDTQYF. In DNA form, the CDR3 reads TGTGCCAGCAGTGAAGTCGAGGCGGGAGGGAAAGATACGCAGTATTTT.

The J gene is TRBJ2-7, the V gene TRBV14; 11 bases agree with TRBD2. In germline, CDR1 is SGHDN, CDR2 FVKESK. The J segment lost 5 bases and the V segment lost 3 bases, leaving 6 bases of the junction unmatched. The CDR3 covers 15 residues. CDR3 nucleotides: TGTGCCAGCAGCCACTTGACTAGCGGGAAGAACGAGCAGTACTTC. Translated: CASSHLTSGKNEQYF. Combining the CDR3 with reference TRBV14 and TRBJ2-7 gives the whole variable domain EAGVTQFPSHSVIEKGQTVTLRCDPISGHDNLYWYRRVMGKEIKFLLHFVKESKQDESGMPNNRFLAERTGGTYSTLKVQPAELEDSGVYFCASSHLTSGKNEQYFGPGTRLTVT.

V gene TRBV7-8 combines with J gene TRBJ2-2; TRBD2 agrees at 14 bases. J lost 7 bases, V lost 4 bases, and 11 bases had no gene match. Germline V lookup: CDR1 SGHVS, CDR2 FQNEAQ. The CDR3 covers 18 residues. The CDR3 coding sequence is TGTGCCAGCAGCTCCGAAGGGACTAGCGGGAGAATGGGCGGGGAGCTGTTTTTT. Translating it yields CASSSEGTSGRMGGELFF.

This chain's CDR3 is CASSQGSMNTEAFF. CDR3 bases: TGTGCCAGTAGTCAAGGGAGCATGAACACTGAAGCTTTCTTT. The rearrangement joins TRBV19 to TRBJ1-1, with D uncertain. Germline values: CDR1 LNHDA, CDR2 SQIVND (reference sequence). V was pared by 5 bases and J by 0 bases, with 10 bases between. The CDR3 length is 14 residues.

CDR3 residues: CASSQVPSGGYPHNEQFF. The CDR3 DNA reads TGTGCCAGCAGCCAAGTTCCTAGCGGGGGCTATCCCCACAATGAGCAGTTCTTC. The genes are TRBV3-1 (or the pseudogene TRBV3-2) and TRBJ2-1; TRBD2 matches at 10 bases. Germline V gene lookup returns CDR1 LGHDT and CDR2 YNNKEL (reference sequence). This CDR3 contains 18 residues. V trimming: 1 base; J trimming: 5 bases; junction bases outside the gene matches: 11.

This sequence joins TRBV27 and TRBJ1-2, with TRBD1 matching 7 bases. The CDR3 has 16 amino acids. From germline, CDR1 is MNHEY and CDR2 SMNVEV (reference sequence). With V trimmed by 5 bases and J by 0 bases, 9 bases remained unmatched. The CDR3 region is CASSTYSGQTNYGYTF. CDR3 bases: TGTGCCAGCAGTACTTATTCGGGACAGACTAACTATGGCTACACCTTC.

The gene calls are TRBV2 and TRBJ2-1, with 9 positions matching TRBD1. Trimming at V came to 7 bases and at J to 4 bases, leaving 8 bases not matched to a gene. Germline CDR1 and CDR2: SNHLY and FYNNEI. This CDR3 is built from 15 residues. CDR3 protein: CASTIPGQGYNEQFF. The CDR3 DNA sequence: TGTGCCAGCACCATCCCGGGACAGGGTTACAATGAGCAGTTCTTC.

This clone has a single count. V and J are TRBV7-9 and TRBJ1-2; 8 bases are a match to TRBD1. Germline assignment: CDR1 SEHNR and CDR2 FQNEAQ (reference sequence). V lost 3 bases, J lost 8 bases, and 5 bases stayed unmatched. The CDR3 totals 13 residues. The CDR3: CASSFMRDRGYTF. CDR3 bases: TGTGCCAGCAGCTTTATGAGGGACAGGGGCTACACCTTC.

For the CDR3, the DNA is TGTGCCAGCAGCCAAGATGACTTCTATGGCTACACCTTC. Protein sequence: CASSQDDFYGYTF. The rearrangement links TRBV3-1 (or the pseudogene TRBV3-2) to TRBJ1-2, with D unresolved. Looked up from germline, CDR1 is LGHDT and CDR2 is YNNKEL (reference sequence). V was pared by 0 bases and J by 4 bases, with 6 bases between. CDR3 length equals 13 residues.

A single count supports this clone. The chain has TRBV5-8 and TRBJ1-2; 9 nucleotides align to TRBD1. CDR3 size: 16 residues. Germline CDR1 SGHTS, CDR2 YDEGEE. Trimming cost V 1 base and J 3 bases; bases outside gene matches: 7. This chain's CDR3 is CASSLYTGGADYGYTF. In DNA, the CDR3 is TGTGCCAGCAGCTTGTACACAGGGGGCGCAGACTATGGCTACACCTTC.

The chain recombines TRBV5-1 with TRBJ1-4, with 8 positions matching TRBD1. CDR1 is SGHRS, CDR2 YFSETQ, per germline. After removal of 0 bases from V and 7 bases from J, the junction contained 5 bases not matched to a gene. The CDR3 covers 15 residues. This CDR3 reads CASSLAGTGAEKLFF. DNA of the CDR3: TGCGCCAGCAGCTTGGCCGGGACAGGCGCTGAAAAACTGTTTTTT.

The chain carries TRBV6-4 and TRBJ2-3; D is unresolved. The CDR3 totals 13 residues. The germline CDR1 and CDR2 sequences are MRHNA and SNTAGT. V was cut by 2 bases and J by 5 bases, with 8 bases left in between. This CDR3 is CASSDQVGDTQYF. In DNA, the CDR3 is TGTGCCAGCAGTGACCAGGTGGGAGATACGCAGTATTTT.

The genes are TRBV7-2 and TRBJ1-6; 9 bases align to TRBD1. J gave up 4 bases and V 5 bases, and 9 bases lay outside the gene matches. Germline CDR1 is SGHTA and CDR2 is FQGNSA. This CDR3 comprises 17 residues. CDR3 region: CASSIRDRESYNSPLHF. The CDR3 nucleotides are TGTGCCAGCAGCATCCGGGACAGGGAATCTTATAATTCACCCCTCCACTTT.

The J gene is TRBJ1-6, the V gene TRBV27; 7 bases align to TRBD1. Germline loops: CDR1 MNHEY, CDR2 SMNVEV (reference sequence). The J segment lost 5 bases and the V segment lost 6 bases, leaving 7 bases of the junction unmatched. The CDR3 has 15 amino acids. The CDR3 reads CASRYRGTDNSPLHF. The DNA of the CDR3 is TGTGCCAGCAGATACAGGGGTACGGATAATTCACCCCTCCACTTT.

The CDR3 DNA reads TGTGCCAGCAGCTTCAATAGCGGTGTAGCGGGAGGGTACGAGCAGTACTTC. It codes for CASSFNSGVAGGYEQYF. This rearrangement joins TRBV7-2 to TRBJ2-7; TRBD2 agrees at 11 bases. V was clipped by 3 bases and J by 4 bases; unmatched bases: 11. Germline V lookup: CDR1 SGHTA, CDR2 FQGNSA. The CDR3 contains 17 residues.

The chain carries TRBV5-1 and TRBJ1-2, with 8 nucleotides matching TRBD1. CDR1 and CDR2 from the germline V gene are SGHRS and YFSETQ. J gave up 10 bases and V 3 bases, and 8 bases lay outside the gene matches. This CDR3 is 13 amino acids long. The CDR3, as DNA: TGCGCCAGCAGCTCCGGACAGGGAGTAGACTACACCTTC. It codes for CASSSGQGVDYTF.

V gene TRBV27 combines with J gene TRBJ2-1; D uncertain. Germline CDR1 is MNHEY and CDR2 is SMNVEV (reference sequence). V was cut by 0 bases and J by 7 bases, with 16 bases left in between. The CDR3 is 16 residues long. The CDR3 nucleotides read TGTGCCAGCAGTTTATCGACGACTTGGAGTGAGAATGAGCAGTTCTTC. Translating it yields CASSLSTTWSENEQFF.

The gene calls are TRBV21-1 and TRBJ1-3; TRBD1 reflects the table's D call only, with no check against the DNA. TRBV21-1 counts as a pseudogene. The CDR3 covers 15 residues. The CDR3 nucleotides are TGTGCCAGCAGCAAAGGAGGGGGCTCTGGAAACACCATATATTTT. Amino acid sequence: CASSKGGGSGNTIYF.